This TCR beta chain was sequenced during a study of vaccination effects on CD4 cells after COVID-19. Study summary: The vaccine given was either BNT162b2 or mRNA-1273, in two doses. Study-wide findings and caveats: Few convalescent patients were included, and no early post-infection timepoints were sampled. Clones from infection and from vaccination both contracted markedly late after vaccination.

V was clipped by 4 bases and J by 8 bases, with 11 bases between them. The CDR3 loop spans 11 amino acids. Per germline, CDR1 DFQATT and CDR2 SNEGSKA (reference sequence). The ViraFEST assay expanded antigen-specific CD4+ T cells with viral peptide pools before sequencing. After around ten days in culture, the CD4+ T cells were isolated. The person had PCR-confirmed SARS-CoV-2 infection between March and December 2020. Researchers reported culturing approximately 2.2 million PBMC in each well, adding approximately 10 IU/ml IL-2 and roughly 11 ug/ml peptides. Regarding this clone: Its antigen remains unidentified.

This table comes from immunoSEQ multiplex PCR, and its TCRdb copy is limited to in-frame clones, with some not included. This table holds around 30,000 clones, around 66% found once. The V and J genes are TRBV20-1 and TRBJ1-2; D is undetermined. The clonotype originates from a human donor who had a prior SARS-CoV-2 infection. Here the sequenced sample was CD4+ T cells from PBMCs cultured with SARS-CoV-2 spike peptides, taken before COVID-19 vaccination. The CDR3 spells CSAIWREGYTF. DNA of the CDR3: TGCAGTGCTATTTGGAGGGAAGGCTACACCTTC.